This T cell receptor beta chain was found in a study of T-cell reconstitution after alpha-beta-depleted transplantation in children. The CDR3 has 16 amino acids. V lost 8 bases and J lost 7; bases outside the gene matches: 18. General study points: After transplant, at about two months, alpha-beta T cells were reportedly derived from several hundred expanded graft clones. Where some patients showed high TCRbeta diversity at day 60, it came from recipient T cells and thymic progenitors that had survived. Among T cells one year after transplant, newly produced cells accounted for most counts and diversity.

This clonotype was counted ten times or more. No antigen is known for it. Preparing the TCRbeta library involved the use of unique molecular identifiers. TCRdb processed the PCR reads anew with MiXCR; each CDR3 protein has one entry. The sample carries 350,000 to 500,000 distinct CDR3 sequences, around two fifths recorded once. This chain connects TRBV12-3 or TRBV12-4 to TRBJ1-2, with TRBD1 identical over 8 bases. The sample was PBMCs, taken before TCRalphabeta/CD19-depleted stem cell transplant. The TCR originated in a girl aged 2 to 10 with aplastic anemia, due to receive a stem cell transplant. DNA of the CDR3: TGTGCCAGCTGGTTACGCCGTTCCCCAGGGGGCGGTGGCTACACCTTC. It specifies CASWLRRSPGGGGYTF.